This entry features one TCR beta chain sequence. Its antigen remains unknown. The data derive from a study of T cells after yellow fever vaccination. The germline gives CDR1 LNHNV, CDR2 YYDKDF (reference sequence). This CDR3 spans 15 amino acids. V lost 4 bases, J lost 8 bases, and 9 bases stayed unmatched. Study observations and caveats: The study found a weaker secondary response that peaked faster, day 5 versus 15.

From the 5' RACE reads, TCRdb called clonotypes with MiXCR, one entry per CDR3 protein. The sample shows about 580,000 distinct CDR3 sequences, approximately 16% of them seen only once. The sequence came from a man between 18 and 35 years old who received the YFV17D yellow fever vaccine. This chain connects TRBV15 to TRBJ2-1; 9 bases align to TRBD1. Material: PBMCs, obtained around 5 days after the first yellow fever vaccination. The CDR3 DNA is TGTGCCACCAGCATCGGACAGGGGAGTGGCTATGAGCAGTTCTTC. It translates to CATSIGQGSGYEQFF.